The 6 T cell receptor beta chains listed next were all sequenced from one sample in a study of cytomegalovirus exposure and HLA in healthy donors. Only in-frame clones appear in the TCRdb table, and some are missing; sequencing was by immunoSEQ multiplex PCR. The table shows about 160,000 clones, with roughly nine tenths occurring only once. Material for sequencing was PBMCs. Every receptor here comes from a woman in her twenties or thirties in good health and CMV-seronegative.

The V and J genes are TRBV6-1 and TRBJ2-5, with TRBD2 identical over 8 bases. The germline V gene encodes CDR1 MNHNS and CDR2 SASEGT. The CDR3 is 15 amino acids. V lost 5 bases, J lost 2 bases, and 7 bases stayed unmatched. Here the CDR3 reads CASSRERGFQETQYF. CDR3 in DNA: TGTGCCAGCAGTCGTGAGCGGGGGTTTCAAGAGACCCAGTACTTC.

Comments on this clone: Other nucleotide sequences in the sample specify the same CDR3. The chain links TRBV27 to TRBJ1-5; D gene ambiguous. The V gene's germline CDR1 is MNHEY and CDR2 SMNVEV (reference sequence). CDR3 length: 12 amino acids. V lost 2 bases to trimming and J lost 7 bases, with 6 bases between them. In DNA form, the CDR3 reads TGTGCCAGCAGTTTAGTGGGCCAGCCCCAGCATTTT. Amino acid sequence: CASSLVGQPQHF.

The V and J genes are TRBV6-4 and TRBJ2-1; TRBD2 matches 7 bases. The V segment lost 5 bases and the J segment 5 bases; nucleotides outside the gene matches: 3. Germline V CDR1 and CDR2: MRHNA, SNTAGT. The CDR3 runs to 13 residues. Here the CDR3 reads CASSRDYNNEQFF. CDR3 bases: TGTGCCAGCAGTCGGGACTACAACAATGAGCAGTTCTTC.

The V and J genes are TRBV14 and TRBJ2-1; 10 positions agree with TRBD1. Germline V gene data show CDR1 as SGHDN and CDR2 as FVKESK. V lost 1 base and J lost 6; bases outside the gene matches: 6. The CDR3 is made up of 16 amino acids. The DNA for the CDR3 is TGTGCCAGCAGCCAAGGTGTCCGGACAGGGGGCAATGAGCAGTTCTTC. This translates into CASSQGVRTGGNEQFF.

This clone was seen ten or more times. The CDR3 bases are TGTGCCAGCAGCAAAGGGTGGGGGGCGAACACTGAAGCTTTCTTT. Residues: CASSKGWGANTEAFF. This chain connects TRBV7-9 to TRBJ1-1, with a tentative D call TRBD1 (6 bases). This CDR3 has 15 residues. Germline lookup yields CDR1 SEHNR and CDR2 FQNEAQ (reference sequence). Trimming cost V 5 bases and J 1 base, with 14 bases left between them.

The V gene is TRBV7-9, the J gene TRBJ2-1; D is possibly TRBD1 (6 bases). Trimming shortened V by 3 bases and J by 9 bases, and 6 bases separated the two germline ends. The germline V gene encodes CDR1 SEHNR and CDR2 FQNEAQ (reference sequence). There are 11 residues in the CDR3. The CDR3 region has the DNA TGTGCCAGCAGCTTGGACAGTGAGCAGTTCTTC. Amino acid sequence: CASSLDSEQFF.